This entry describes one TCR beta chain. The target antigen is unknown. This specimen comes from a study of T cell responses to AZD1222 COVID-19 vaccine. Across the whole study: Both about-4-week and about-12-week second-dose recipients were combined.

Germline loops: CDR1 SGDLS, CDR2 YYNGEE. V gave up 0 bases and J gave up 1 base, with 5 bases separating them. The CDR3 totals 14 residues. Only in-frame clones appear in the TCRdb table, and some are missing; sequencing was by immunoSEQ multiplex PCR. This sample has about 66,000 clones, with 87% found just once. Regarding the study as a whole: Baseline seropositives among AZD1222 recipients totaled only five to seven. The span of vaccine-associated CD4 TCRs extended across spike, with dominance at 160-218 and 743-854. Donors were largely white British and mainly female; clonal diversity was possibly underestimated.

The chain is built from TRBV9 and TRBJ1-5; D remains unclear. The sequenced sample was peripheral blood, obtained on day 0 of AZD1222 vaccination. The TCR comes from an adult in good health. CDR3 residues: CASSVGYSNQPQHF. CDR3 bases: TGTGCCAGCAGCGTAGGGTACAGCAATCAGCCCCAGCATTTT.